Sequencing of this T cell receptor beta chain was carried out in a study of shared T cell receptors in the human thymus. Method: immunoSEQ multiplex PCR; TCRdb's copy keeps in-frame clones and lacks some. The sample holds 600,000 to 900,000 clones, 70% to 90% seen once. CDR1 and CDR2 (germline): SEHNR, FQNEAQ (reference sequence). The junction had 18 bases not matched to a gene; V was cut back by 1 base and J by 7 bases. This CDR3 spans 19 amino acids. The sample was also linked to a second study, of human thymus T cells. As that report states: Donation came from healthy Finnish infants having corrective surgery for congenital heart defects. Corrective cardiac surgery supplied the resected thymus tissue. What appeared biased in thymic and blood repertoires was the usage of V and J genes. Unrelated individuals were reported by related research to share highly overlapping thymic repertoires.

Sequenced material: thymocytes. The V gene is TRBV7-9, the J gene TRBJ1-5; TRBD1 agrees at 8 bases. The receptor was isolated from a girl less than two years old with a congenital heart defect. This CDR3 is CASSLGEGGRTGSFQPQHF. In nucleotides, the CDR3 is TGTGCCAGCAGCTTAGGCGAGGGGGGAAGGACAGGGTCTTTCCAGCCCCAGCATTTT.